This T cell receptor beta chain was recovered during a study of cytomegalovirus exposure and HLA in healthy donors. This PCR relied on a set of 60 Vbeta primers and 13 Jbeta primers. Clones were read by immunoSEQ multiplex PCR, and TCRdb kept only the in-frame ones, dropping some. This sample has approximately 160,000 clones, with 65% to 85% found just once. Comment on this clone: Antigen specificity is unknown.

Findings and caveats of the study: Later on, an analysis tied 15,000 to 20,000 TCR beta sequences to HLA alleles at 0.05 false discovery rate. The availability of immune exposure information extended only to CMV serostatus. Later analysis indicated greater clonal expansion among HLA-associated TCR beta chains than among equally common other chains. The majority of CMV-associated TCR beta chains were reported as apparently HLA-restricted in a later analysis.

The CDR3 is 12 amino acids. V lost 6 bases to trimming and J lost 9 bases; unmatched junction nucleotides: 6. CDR1 and CDR2 from the germline V gene are SNHLY and FYNNEI. The origin of this receptor is a woman between 50 and 59 years old in good health and CMV-seropositive. The source material was PBMCs. The chain couples TRBV2 to TRBJ1-1, with 8 bases matching TRBD1. The CDR3 region has the DNA TGTGCCAGCAGGACAGGGGCGGTACAAGCTTTCTTT. This gives the protein CASRTGAVQAFF.